This T cell receptor (beta chain) was retrieved from a study of spatial heterogeneity in lung cancer. Documented time point: sample taken at primary tumor resection. The study sequenced unsorted whole RNA from tumor, nontumor lung or frozen PBMC. TCR cDNA molecules each carried a unique molecular identifier. TCRdb ran MiXCR on the 5' RACE reads and lists one entry per CDR3 protein. The data show approximately 15,000 distinct CDR3 sequences, 3.6% seen once. V shed 3 bases and J 0 bases; nucleotides not matched to a gene: 8. This CDR3 is built from 17 residues. Germline V gives CDR1 DFQATT, CDR2 SNEGSKA (reference sequence). This clonotype came up many times. As an off-target read in a library built for alpha chains, this beta chain has a frequency of little significance.

This TCR derives from a male donor with early-stage non-small cell lung cancer. The chain employs TRBV20-1 and TRBJ1-2; 12 bases are a match to TRBD1. Sequenced here: normal lung tissue next to the tumor, sampled at surgery. The CDR3 protein is CSASGKGQGASNYGYTF. CDR3 bases: TGCAGTGCTAGCGGAAAGGGACAGGGGGCGTCTAACTATGGCTACACCTTC.